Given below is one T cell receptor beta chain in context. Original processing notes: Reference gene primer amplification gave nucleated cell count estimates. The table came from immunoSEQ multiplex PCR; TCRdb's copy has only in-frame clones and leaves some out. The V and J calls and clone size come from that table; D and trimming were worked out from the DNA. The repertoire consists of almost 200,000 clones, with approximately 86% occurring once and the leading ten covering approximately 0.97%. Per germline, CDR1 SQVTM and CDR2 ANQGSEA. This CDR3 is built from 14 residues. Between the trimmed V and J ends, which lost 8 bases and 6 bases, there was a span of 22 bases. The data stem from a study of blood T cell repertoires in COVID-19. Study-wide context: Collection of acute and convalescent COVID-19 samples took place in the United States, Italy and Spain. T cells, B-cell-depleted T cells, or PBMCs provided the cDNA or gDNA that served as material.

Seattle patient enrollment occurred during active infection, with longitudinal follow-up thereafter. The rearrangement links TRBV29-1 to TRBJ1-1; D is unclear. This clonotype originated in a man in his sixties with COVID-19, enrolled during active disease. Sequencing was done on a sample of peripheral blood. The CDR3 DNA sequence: TGCAGCTTCTCCCTCTTGGCGGAAATGGCTGAAGCTTTCTTT. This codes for CSFSLLAEMAEAFF.